Below, 27 T cell receptor beta chains from the same sample are listed, as sequenced in a study of T cells after somatic rescue of genetic block. This table comes from immunoSEQ multiplex PCR, and its TCRdb copy is limited to in-frame clones, with some not included. The repertoire has around 67,000 clones, roughly 91% of them found once; the top ten carry around 2.8%. Sequencing was carried out using peripheral blood mononuclear cells (PBMCs). The source is a man aged 25-45 years.

The rearrangement links TRBV11-2 to TRBJ2-7, with unresolved D. Trimming cost V 5 bases and J 7 bases, with 18 bases left between them. This CDR3 has 14 amino acids. Germline values: CDR1 SGHAT, CDR2 FQNNGV. CDR3 in amino acids: CASSSTNNYGEQYF. In DNA, the CDR3 is TGTGCCAGCAGCAGTACTAACAACTACGGGGAGCAGTACTTC.

The chain is built from TRBV13 and TRBJ1-2, with 7 bases fitting TRBD1. Germline values: CDR1 PRHDT, CDR2 FYEKMQ (reference sequence). The junction had 16 bases not matched to a gene; V was cut back by 5 bases and J by 4 bases. CDR3 size: 17 residues. CDR3 sequence reads: CASSALTDRSAFYGYTF. The CDR3 DNA follows: TGTGCCAGCAGCGCGTTAACGGACAGGTCGGCATTCTATGGCTACACCTTC.

The V gene is TRBV6-5, the J gene TRBJ2-1; 9 nucleotides agree with TRBD1. The CDR3 totals 15 residues. J was trimmed by 5 bases and V by 6 bases; bases with no gene match: 8. The germline V gene encodes CDR1 MNHEY and CDR2 SVGAGI. The CDR3: CASRGDREPNNEQFF. CDR3 coding DNA: TGTGCCAGCAGGGGGGACAGGGAACCTAACAATGAGCAGTTCTTC.

This clone was counted once. The chain employs TRBV30 and TRBJ1-6, with 7 bases lining up with TRBD1. Germline loops: CDR1 GTSNPN, CDR2 SVGIG (reference sequence). Losses at the gene ends were 2 bases for V and 5 bases for J; bases not matched to a gene: 3. The CDR3 covers 14 residues. CDR3 loop: CAWSLGQNNSPLHF. CDR3 in DNA: TGTGCCTGGAGTCTGGGACAGAATAATTCACCCCTCCACTTT.

The rearrangement uses TRBV4-3 and TRBJ2-7; TRBD2 matches 9 bases. J lost 5 bases, V lost 5 bases, and 10 bases had no gene match. The CDR3 extends over 15 amino acids. CDR1 is LGHNA, CDR2 YSLEER, per germline. CDR3 amino acids: CASSKRVAGVNEQYF. In DNA, the CDR3 is TGCGCCAGCAGCAAACGGGTAGCGGGAGTTAACGAGCAGTACTTC.

This chain uses TRBV27 with TRBJ2-7, with 10 nucleotides matching TRBD1. CDR1 MNHEY and CDR2 SMNVEV come from the germline V gene (reference sequence). The CDR3 loop spans 16 amino acids. Trimming removed 5 bases from V and 4 bases from J; junction bases left unmatched: 11. CDR3 nucleotide sequence: TGTGCCAGCAGTCCCACTAGACAGGGGGCGCGTTACGAGCAGTACTTC. This gives the protein CASSPTRQGARYEQYF.

The rearrangement uses TRBV18 and TRBJ1-4; D gene unclear. CDR1 KGHSH and CDR2 LQKENI come from the germline V gene. The CDR3 is 13 amino acids. V lost 3 bases, J lost 7 bases, and 9 bases lay in between. The CDR3 is CASSPHHGEKLFF. The CDR3 bases are TGTGCCAGCTCACCGCACCATGGTGAAAAACTGTTTTTT.

The chain couples TRBV5-4 to TRBJ2-5; a weak D match, TRBD2 (7 bases). The germline gives CDR1 SGHNT, CDR2 YYREEE (reference sequence). The length of the CDR3 is 15 residues. V dropped 4 bases and J dropped 1 base, with 14 bases sitting between them. CDR3: CASSPGGLSQETQYF. The CDR3 DNA reads as TGTGCCAGCAGCCCGGGGGGCCTGTCCCAAGAGACCCAGTACTTC.

The chain has TRBV5-4 and TRBJ1-4; no definite D call. Germline loops: CDR1 SGHNT, CDR2 YYREEE (reference sequence). V gave up 0 bases and J gave up 7 bases, with 10 bases separating them. CDR3 length: 14 amino acids. The CDR3 nucleotides are TGTGCCAGCAGCTTGGGTCGGGGTACTGAAAAACTGTTTTTT. Translation: CASSLGRGTEKLFF.

The chain couples TRBV6-1 to TRBJ2-7; D remains unclear. This CDR3 spans 12 amino acids. The germline CDR1 and CDR2 sequences are MNHNS and SASEGT. Trimming took off 5 bases at V and 2 bases at J, with 7 bases between the two ends. The CDR3 nucleotides read TGTGCCAGCAGTCAGCAGGCCTACGAGCAGTACTTC. This translates into CASSQQAYEQYF.

The chain couples TRBV9 to TRBJ2-3, with D unresolved. The CDR3 is made up of 13 amino acids. The germline CDR1 and CDR2 sequences are SGDLS and YYNGEE. V was trimmed by 0 bases and J by 3 bases, leaving 5 bases between them. DNA for the CDR3: TGTGCCAGCAGCGTAGATGGGACAGATACGCAGTATTTT. Its protein product is CASSVDGTDTQYF.

V is TRBV5-6 and J is TRBJ2-7; TRBD2 agrees at 12 bases. CDR1 is SGHDT and CDR2 is YYEEEE in the germline V gene. The CDR3 has 15 amino acids. V lost 4 bases to trimming and J lost 3 bases; unmatched junction nucleotides: 5. Here the CDR3 DNA reads TGTGCCAGCAGCGCTGGACTAGCGGGGCTCTACGAGCAGTACTTC. It encodes CASSAGLAGLYEQYF.

The chain couples TRBV5-5 to TRBJ2-3; D ambiguous. V lost 4 bases to trimming and J lost 4 bases, with 13 bases between them. Germline CDR1 reads SGHKS; CDR2 reads YYEKEE (reference sequence). The CDR3 is 14 amino acids. As DNA, the CDR3 is TGTGCCAGCAGCAGGTCCGCGCCGGCAGATACGCAGTATTTT. Protein: CASSRSAPADTQYF.

V and J are TRBV5-6 and TRBJ2-7; 8 bases map to TRBD2. The V gene end was trimmed by 0 bases and the J gene end by 5 bases; junction bases not matched to a gene: 10. The CDR3 loop spans 16 amino acids. The germline CDR1 and CDR2 sequences are SGHDT and YYEEEE. CDR3 region: CASSLGLAGLPHEQYF. The DNA for the CDR3 is TGTGCCAGCAGCTTGGGGCTAGCGGGCCTACCCCACGAGCAGTACTTC.

The chain joins TRBV9 to TRBJ2-3; 13 nucleotides align to TRBD2. Looked up from germline, CDR1 is SGDLS and CDR2 is YYNGEE. Trimming removed 6 bases from V and 4 bases from J; junction bases left unmatched: 11. The CDR3 totals 17 residues. The CDR3 protein is CASTPGLAGYVADTQYF. As DNA, the CDR3 is TGTGCCAGCACCCCGGGACTAGCGGGATATGTAGCAGATACGCAGTATTTT. The complete variable domain, with remaining parts taken from reference TRBV9 and TRBJ2-3, reads DSGVTQTPKHLITATGQRVTLRCSPRSGDLSVYWYQQSLDQGLQFLIQYYNGEERAKGNILERFSAQQFPDLHSELNLSSLELGDSALYFCASTPGLAGYVADTQYFGPGTRLTVL.

This chain links TRBV13 with TRBJ2-2, with 10 positions matching TRBD2. In germline, CDR1 is PRHDT, CDR2 FYEKMQ (reference sequence). The CDR3 consists of 17 residues. Germline trimming cut 5 bases from V and 7 bases from J; bases unmatched to any gene: 13. The CDR3, as DNA: TGTGCCAGCAGCCCCCCCGGTCTAGCGGGAGTGAACGGGGAGCTGTTTTTT. Protein product: CASSPPGLAGVNGELFF. The whole variable domain, filled in from reference TRBV13 and TRBJ2-2, reads AAGVIQSPRHLIKEKRETATLKCYPIPRHDTVYWYQQGPGQDPQFLISFYEKMQSDKGSIPDRFSAQQFSDYHSELNMSSLELGDSALYFCASSPPGLAGVNGELFFGEGSRLTVL.

This chain joins TRBV12-5 and TRBJ2-2, with a possible D match to TRBD2 (5 bases). Per germline, CDR1 LGHNT and CDR2 FRNRAP. V was shortened by 6 bases and J by 4 bases, with 12 bases between the two germline ends. The CDR3 is made up of 14 amino acids. The CDR3 spells CASGPLGGTGELFF. CDR3 in DNA: TGTGCTAGTGGGCCCCTCGGAGGCACCGGGGAGCTGTTTTTT.

This rearrangement joins TRBV29-1 to TRBJ2-7; D call uncertain. The CDR3 totals 12 residues. V dropped 0 bases and J dropped 9 bases, with 12 bases sitting between them. Germline CDR1 is SQVTM and CDR2 is ANQGSEA. The CDR3 spells CSVEDPDSAQYF. The CDR3 bases are TGCAGCGTTGAAGATCCGGATTCCGCGCAGTACTTC.

The chain joins TRBV2 to TRBJ1-6; possible D gene TRBD1, 6 bases. Trimming stripped 10 bases from V and 11 bases from J, with 24 bases between. This CDR3 spans 15 amino acids. In germline, CDR1 is SNHLY, CDR2 FYNNEI. In DNA form, the CDR3 reads TGTGCCACCCGGTCGGGGGCTCTGGGTGAGCCACCCCTCCACTTT. This translates into CATRSGALGEPPLHF. Full variable domain (missing parts from reference TRBV2 and TRBJ1-6): EPEVTQTPSHQVTQMGQEVILRCVPISNHLYFYWYRQILGQKVEFLVSFYNNEISEKSEIFDDQFSVERPDGSNFTLKIRSTKLEDSAMYFCATRSGALGEPPLHFGNGTRLTVT.

The chain has TRBV11-2 and TRBJ2-1, with a weak D call TRBD1 (6 bases). The CDR3 totals 14 residues. V was pared by 4 bases and J by 11 bases, with 18 bases between. Looked up from germline, CDR1 is SGHAT and CDR2 is FQNNGV. For the CDR3, the DNA is TGTGCCAGCAGCTCCCTAGGGGGTCAAAATAAGCAGTTCTTC. Amino acids: CASSSLGGQNKQFF.

This clone was counted a few times. CDR3 sequence: CASSETGNNQPQHF. CDR3 DNA sequence: TGTGCCAGCAGTGAAACGGGGAACAATCAGCCCCAGCATTTT. The genes are TRBV6-1 and TRBJ1-5; no firm D call. There are 14 residues in the CDR3. Trimming stripped 2 bases from V and 3 bases from J, with 8 bases between. Germline CDR1 MNHNS, CDR2 SASEGT.

The chain is built from TRBV18 and TRBJ2-1, with 9 bases matching TRBD1. Germline V gene sequence: CDR1 KGHSH, CDR2 LQKENI. The V segment lost 1 base and the J segment 8 bases; nucleotides outside the gene matches: 3. CDR3 length: 14 amino acids. The CDR3 spells CASSPRTGGDEQFF. The DNA for the CDR3 is TGTGCCAGCTCACCACGCACAGGGGGCGATGAGCAGTTCTTC.

V and J are TRBV6-1 and TRBJ2-7, with TRBD1 as a possible D gene (5 bases). The germline gives CDR1 MNHNS, CDR2 SASEGT. CDR3 size: 14 residues. V lost 1 base and J 9 bases, leaving 16 bases between the germline ends. CDR3 DNA sequence: TGTGCCAGCAGTGAAGGCAGGGTTCTACGTGGGCAGTACTTC. Protein sequence: CASSEGRVLRGQYF.

The chain carries TRBV12-5 and TRBJ2-7; no reliable D call. Trimming left V 2 bases short and J 3 bases short, with 8 bases between. This CDR3 spans 13 amino acids. Germline lookup yields CDR1 LGHNT and CDR2 FRNRAP. Here the CDR3 reads CASGLLQHYEQYF. The CDR3, as DNA: TGTGCTAGTGGTTTGTTGCAGCACTACGAGCAGTACTTC. Filled out from reference TRBV12-5 and TRBJ2-7, the complete variable domain reads DARVTQTPRHKVTEMGQEVTMRCQPILGHNTVFWYRQTMMQGLELLAYFRNRAPLDDSGMPKDRFSAEMPDATLATLKIQPSEPRDSAVYFCASGLLQHYEQYFGPGTRLTVT.

This clone appeared a single time. The J gene is TRBJ1-5, the V gene TRBV11-2; D ambiguous. Germline V CDR1 and CDR2: SGHAT, FQNNGV. The CDR3 has 16 residues. The V end was cut by 1 base, the J end by 3 bases, with 13 bases between. Here the CDR3 reads CASSLVRGPLNQPQHF. The DNA of the CDR3 is TGTGCCAGCAGCTTAGTTCGGGGTCCCCTCAATCAGCCCCAGCATTTT.

This clone has just one count. This sequence joins TRBV28 and TRBJ2-1; the match to TRBD2 covers 9 bases. Germline values: CDR1 MDHEN, CDR2 SYDVKM. The CDR3 covers 17 residues. Trimming at V came to 6 bases and at J to 9 bases, leaving 18 bases not matched to a gene. CDR3 region: CASRGQTSGSTRVEQFF. CDR3 bases: TGTGCCAGCAGGGGCCAGACTAGCGGCTCAACGAGGGTTGAGCAGTTCTTC.

The chain has TRBV10-1 and TRBJ2-3, with D unclear. Looked up from germline, CDR1 is WNHNN and CDR2 is SYGVQD (reference sequence). Trimming removed 6 bases at V and 3 bases at J, with 7 bases between. The CDR3 contains 12 residues. The CDR3 coding sequence is TGCGCCAGCAGCCCCGCGACAGATACGCAGTATTTT. Translated: CASSPATDTQYF.